These 30 T cell receptor beta chains share one sample of origin, sequenced in a study of a mutant IDH1 vaccine in newly diagnosed glioma. Only in-frame clones appear in the TCRdb table, and some are missing; sequencing was by immunoSEQ multiplex PCR. Of about 12,000 clones in the sample, around 76% were seen once. Time point given: week 47, end of study. It was 300 ug of mutant IDH1 20-mer peptide that made up each vaccine dose, given with topical imiquimod. The antigens of these receptors remain unknown. The sequencing here drew on PBMCs, taken from a glioma patient whose treatment included an IDH1 peptide vaccine. The origin of the receptors is a woman aged 40 to 50 with glioma.

This rearrangement joins TRBV5-4 to TRBJ2-3; possible D gene TRBD2, 5 bases. The length of the CDR3 is 14 residues. The V gene lost 0 bases and the J gene lost 4 bases, with 9 bases spanning the gap. Per the germline V gene, CDR1 is SGHNT and CDR2 is YYREEE (reference sequence). CDR3 protein: CASSLGGSSDTQYF. DNA for the CDR3: TGTGCCAGCAGCTTGGGAGGGAGCTCAGATACGCAGTATTTT.

Only a few counts were recorded for this clone. The rearrangement links TRBV7-9 to TRBJ2-1, with 10 bases fitting TRBD2. With 5 bases clipped from V and 6 bases from J, the junction kept 10 bases outside the gene matches. The CDR3 spans 16 residues. Germline V gene lookup returns CDR1 SEHNR and CDR2 FQNEAQ (reference sequence). For the CDR3, the DNA is TGTGCCAGCAGCCCCCGCGTTCTAGCGGGAGTCAATGAGCAGTTCTTC. This sequence encodes CASSPRVLAGVNEQFF.

This chain uses TRBV6-1 with TRBJ1-5; the D is unclear. Germline lookup yields CDR1 MNHNS and CDR2 SASEGT. V was pared by 0 bases and J by 7 bases, with 7 bases between. CDR3 length: 13 amino acids. This chain's CDR3 is CASSEARGQPQHF. DNA for the CDR3: TGTGCCAGCAGTGAAGCTCGGGGACAGCCCCAGCATTTT.

This chain connects TRBV19 to TRBJ2-6, with D maybe TRBD2 (5 bases). The CDR3 consists of 15 residues. The V end was cut by 4 bases, the J end by 3 bases, with 10 bases between. Looked up from germline, CDR1 is LNHDA and CDR2 is SQIVND (reference sequence). The CDR3 region is CASSRRALGANVLTF. The CDR3 DNA reads TGTGCCAGTAGTAGGCGGGCCCTTGGGGCCAACGTCCTGACTTTC.

This sequence joins TRBV29-1 and TRBJ2-1, with 9 nucleotides matching TRBD2. The CDR3 runs 17 residues. Losses at the gene ends were 0 bases for V and 9 bases for J; bases not matched to a gene: 15. Germline lookup yields CDR1 SQVTM and CDR2 ANQGSEA. The CDR3 loop reads CSVEDRGRGRANGEQFF. CDR3 DNA sequence: TGCAGCGTTGAAGATCGGGGTCGCGGGAGGGCGAACGGTGAGCAGTTCTTC.

The chain recombines TRBV4-3 with TRBJ1-5; D unresolved. The V gene lost 2 bases and the J gene lost 5 bases, with 7 bases spanning the gap. The CDR3 covers 13 residues. Looked up from germline, CDR1 is LGHNA and CDR2 is YSLEER. CDR3 in amino acids: CASSQSPHQPQHF. In nucleotides, the CDR3 is TGCGCCAGCAGCCAATCCCCACATCAGCCCCAGCATTTT.

J is TRBJ1-5 and V is TRBV6-1; no definite D call. Deletions cut 2 bases from V and 5 bases from J, with 7 bases between. Germline lookup yields CDR1 MNHNS and CDR2 SASEGT. The CDR3 spans 13 residues. Here the CDR3 reads CASSETLDQPQHF. The CDR3 DNA reads TGTGCCAGCAGTGAAACCCTCGATCAGCCCCAGCATTTT.

V usage is TRBV2 and J usage is TRBJ2-7; a weak D match, TRBD1 (5 bases). Trimming removed 6 bases at V and 0 bases at J, with 12 bases between. The CDR3 runs to 14 residues. Germline lookup yields CDR1 SNHLY and CDR2 FYNNEI. CDR3: CASRPRVTSYEQYF. CDR3 nucleotide sequence: TGTGCCAGCAGACCCAGGGTCACCTCCTACGAGCAGTACTTC.

V usage is TRBV19 and J usage is TRBJ2-2; 14 nucleotides line up with TRBD2. Germline V gene data show CDR1 as LNHDA and CDR2 as SQIVND (reference sequence). The V and J ends lost 3 bases and 7 bases, in that order; junction bases with no gene match: 4. The CDR3 sequence is 16 residues long. The CDR3 coding sequence is TGTGCCAGTAGTATGAGCGGGACTAGCGGGAGCGGGGAGCTGTTTTTT. Translating gives CASSMSGTSGSGELFF.

The CDR3 is CASSPGTTYEQYF. The CDR3 DNA follows: TGTGCCAGCAGCCCCGGGACTACCTACGAGCAGTACTTC. The genes are TRBV9 and TRBJ2-7; 7 nucleotides align to TRBD2. Looked up from germline, CDR1 is SGDLS and CDR2 is YYNGEE. The CDR3 runs 13 residues. V trimming: 4 bases; J trimming: 2 bases; junction bases outside the gene matches: 3.

This clone was seen only a few times. This chain uses TRBV5-1 with TRBJ1-1; 9 positions agree with TRBD1. The V gene end was trimmed by 4 bases and the J gene end by 7 bases; junction bases not matched to a gene: 11. The CDR3 is made up of 15 amino acids. CDR1 and CDR2 from the germline V gene are SGHRS and YFSETQ. The CDR3 sequence: CASSQGQGVIIEAFF. Written as DNA, the CDR3 is TGCGCCAGCAGCCAGGGACAGGGAGTGATAATTGAAGCTTTCTTT.

This chain connects TRBV6-6 to TRBJ1-5; D perhaps matches TRBD1 (6 bases). V lost 0 bases and J 6 bases, leaving 12 bases between the germline ends. CDR3 length: 15 amino acids. The germline V gene has CDR1 MNHNY and CDR2 SVGAGI (reference sequence). The CDR3 sequence is CASSYSEQGTQPQHF. The CDR3 nucleotides are TGTGCCAGCAGTTACTCAGAACAGGGAACTCAGCCCCAGCATTTT.

This rearrangement joins TRBV14 to TRBJ2-5, with D uncertain. CDR1 is SGHDN, CDR2 FVKESK, per germline. Trimming shortened V by 5 bases and J by 1 base, and 8 bases separated the two germline ends. This CDR3 is 13 amino acids long. Here the CDR3 DNA reads TGTGCCAGCAGCACCCGGACCCAAGAGACCCAGTACTTC. Protein sequence: CASSTRTQETQYF.

The CDR3 protein is CASSLAAGRADTQYF. In DNA, the CDR3 is TGTGCCAGCAGCTTAGCAGCGGGGCGGGCAGATACGCAGTATTTT. The chain links TRBV7-2 to TRBJ2-3, with 7 bases that match TRBD2. Germline loops: CDR1 SGHTA, CDR2 FQGNSA. The V and J ends lost 0 bases and 4 bases, in that order; junction bases with no gene match: 4. The CDR3 spans 15 residues.

This clone was seen a handful of times. The rearrangement links TRBV27 to TRBJ1-1; the D gene is possibly TRBD1 (6 bases). CDR3 length: 15 residues. Germline V CDR1 and CDR2: MNHEY, SMNVEV (reference sequence). The ends were cut back, 6 bases at V and 1 base at J, with 15 bases in the middle. The DNA for the CDR3 is TGTGCCAGCAGCGAGGACAGCGCTCCGAACACTGAAGCTTTCTTT. Amino acids: CASSEDSAPNTEAFF.

This clone counts as medium-sized. This chain connects TRBV19 to TRBJ2-1; 12 bases are shared with TRBD2. The CDR3 extends over 13 amino acids. Looked up from germline, CDR1 is LNHDA and CDR2 is SQIVND (reference sequence). V lost 6 bases to trimming and J lost 8 bases; unmatched junction nucleotides: 2. The CDR3 protein is CASRPSGGDEQFF. The CDR3 DNA reads as TGTGCCAGTAGGCCTAGCGGGGGGGATGAGCAGTTCTTC.

This clone was seen a handful of times. The genes are TRBV4-3 and TRBJ1-1; no reliable D call. CDR1 is LGHNA, CDR2 YSLEER, per germline. This CDR3 has 12 residues. V was pared by 5 bases and J by 0 bases, with 4 bases between. The CDR3 reads CASSNLNTEAFF. The DNA for the CDR3 is TGCGCCAGCAGCAATCTGAACACTGAAGCTTTCTTT.

V gene TRBV5-4 combines with J gene TRBJ2-7; 8 bases map to TRBD1. The germline V gene encodes CDR1 SGHNT and CDR2 YYREEE (reference sequence). Trimming cost V 0 bases and J 3 bases; bases outside gene matches: 5. CDR3 length: 15 residues. As DNA, the CDR3 is TGTGCCAGCAGCTTGGCTCGCGGGACAGGCTACGAGCAGTACTTC. Protein sequence: CASSLARGTGYEQYF.

This chain joins TRBV27 and TRBJ1-4; D is uncertain. The CDR3 has 14 amino acids. Trimming pared 8 bases from V and 6 bases from J, leaving 16 bases between. CDR1 and CDR2 from the germline V gene are MNHEY and SMNVEV (reference sequence). This CDR3 is CASGGRSDYEKLFF. The CDR3 DNA reads as TGTGCCAGCGGTGGGCGGTCAGATTATGAAAAACTGTTTTTT. Full variable domain (outside the CDR3, taken from reference TRBV27 and TRBJ1-4): EAQVTQNPRYLITVTGKKLTVTCSQNMNHEYMSWYRQDPGLGLRQIYYSMNVEVTDKGDVPEGYKVSRKEKRNFPLILESPSPNQTSLYFCASGGRSDYEKLFFGSGTQLSVL.

This chain links TRBV19 with TRBJ2-3; 8 bases are shared with TRBD2. CDR1 is LNHDA and CDR2 is SQIVND in the germline V gene (reference sequence). After removal of 10 bases from V and 4 bases from J, the junction contained 13 bases not matched to a gene. This CDR3 is built from 15 residues. In DNA form, the CDR3 reads TGTGCCACCAACAACTGGGCGGGAGGTGCAGATACGCAGTATTTT. This codes for CATNNWAGGADTQYF.

This clone was seen a few times. This rearrangement joins TRBV6-5 to TRBJ1-4; 10 positions match TRBD1. From germline, CDR1 is MNHEY and CDR2 SVGAGI. V lost 4 bases and J lost 4; bases outside the gene matches: 6. CDR3 length equals 16 residues. The CDR3 reads CASSSRQGAFNEKLFF. CDR3 sequence (DNA): TGTGCCAGCAGTTCGCGACAGGGGGCGTTTAATGAAAAACTGTTTTTT.

The rearrangement links TRBV7-9 to TRBJ1-4; 7 nucleotides align to TRBD1. V lost 1 base and J lost 3; bases outside the gene matches: 2. CDR1 SEHNR and CDR2 FQNEAQ come from the germline V gene (reference sequence). The CDR3 runs 15 residues. In DNA form, the CDR3 reads TGTGCCAGCAGCTTAGTTCAGGGGGCTAATGAAAAACTGTTTTTT. It specifies CASSLVQGANEKLFF.

V usage is TRBV4-3 and J usage is TRBJ1-5; TRBD1 matches at 8 bases. With V trimmed by 3 bases and J by 0 bases, 7 bases remained unmatched. The CDR3 sequence is 17 residues long. Germline V lookup: CDR1 LGHNA, CDR2 YSLEER. CDR3 loop: CASSHHRTGYSNQPQHF. The DNA for the CDR3 is TGCGCCAGCAGCCACCATAGGACAGGGTATAGCAATCAGCCCCAGCATTTT.

V and J are TRBV6-5 and TRBJ1-5, with 8 bases matching TRBD1. CDR1 is MNHEY, CDR2 SVGAGI, per germline. The CDR3 loop spans 15 amino acids. The ends lost 4 bases at V and 2 bases at J; junction bases unmatched: 4. This chain's CDR3 is CASSFGQGGNQPQHF. Here the CDR3 DNA reads TGTGCCAGCAGTTTTGGACAGGGAGGCAATCAGCCCCAGCATTTT.

CDR3 in DNA: TGCACCAGCAGTCCCGATCTTGGATACAATGAGCAGTTCTTC. Its protein is CTSSPDLGYNEQFF. The chain employs TRBV1 and TRBJ2-1. TRBV1 is reported as a pseudogene. The CDR3 contains 14 residues.

The chain carries TRBV19 and TRBJ2-3; D is undetermined. The CDR3 is 13 amino acids. Per the germline V gene, CDR1 is LNHDA and CDR2 is SQIVND (reference sequence). Trimming removed 5 bases at V and 2 bases at J, with 8 bases between. This chain's CDR3 is CASSPGNTDTQYF. The CDR3 DNA follows: TGTGCCAGTAGTCCGGGTAACACAGATACGCAGTATTTT.

The genes are TRBV10-3 and TRBJ2-3; the match to TRBD2 covers 7 bases. The CDR3 totals 15 residues. The germline gives CDR1 ENHRY, CDR2 SYGVKD. Trimming at V came to 4 bases and at J to 4 bases, leaving 8 bases not matched to a gene. The CDR3, as DNA: TGTGCCATCAGTGGGGGTAGCGGGCACGCAGATACGCAGTATTTT. It yields the protein CAISGGSGHADTQYF.

This chain uses TRBV5-4 with TRBJ2-1; either TRBD1 or TRBD2 may supply D (5 bases each). The CDR3 totals 15 residues. From germline, CDR1 is SGHNT and CDR2 YYREEE (reference sequence). Trimming took 1 base from V and 9 from J, leaving 17 bases between them. The CDR3 DNA is TGTGCCAGCAGCTTGAATTTAGAGGGTAGGGGTGAGCAGTTCTTC. The encoded protein is CASSLNLEGRGEQFF.

The chain carries TRBV10-3 and TRBJ2-5, with TRBD1 matching 10 bases. Trimming took 4 bases from V and 2 from J; bases not matched to a gene: 10. This CDR3 contains 17 residues. Per the germline V gene, CDR1 is ENHRY and CDR2 is SYGVKD. The CDR3 reads CAISAGSPGQGQETQYF. For the CDR3, the DNA is TGTGCCATCAGTGCGGGGTCACCGGGACAGGGGCAAGAGACCCAGTACTTC.

In its sample, this clone was seen a few times. The chain joins TRBV4-3 to TRBJ1-4; D remains ambiguous. Germline V CDR1 and CDR2: LGHNA, YSLEER. V was pared by 1 base and J by 8 bases, with 8 bases between. The CDR3 has 13 amino acids. The CDR3 DNA reads TGCGCCAGCAGCCAAGCTGAGGGAGAAAAACTGTTTTTT. This translates into CASSQAEGEKLFF.